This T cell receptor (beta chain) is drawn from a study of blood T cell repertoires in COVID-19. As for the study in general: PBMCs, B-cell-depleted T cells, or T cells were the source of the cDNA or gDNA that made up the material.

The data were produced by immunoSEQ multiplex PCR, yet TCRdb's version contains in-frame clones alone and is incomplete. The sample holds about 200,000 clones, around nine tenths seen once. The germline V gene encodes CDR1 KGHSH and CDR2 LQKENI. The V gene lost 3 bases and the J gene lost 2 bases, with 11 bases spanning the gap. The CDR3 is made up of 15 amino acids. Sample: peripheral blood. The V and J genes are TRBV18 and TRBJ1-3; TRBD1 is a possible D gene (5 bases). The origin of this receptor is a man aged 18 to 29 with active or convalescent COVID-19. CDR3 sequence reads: CASSPGPGTGNTIYF. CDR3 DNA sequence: TGTGCCAGCTCACCCGGCCCAGGGACTGGAAACACCATATATTTT.